The entry below describes one TCR beta chain. Between the trimmed V and J ends, which lost 6 bases and 0 bases, there was a span of 11 bases. Germline V gene lookup returns CDR1 SQVTM and CDR2 ANQGSEA. The CDR3 totals 13 residues. Donors were systemically healthy Caucasian individuals from Russia aged about 6 to 90 years. Donors each provided around 9 milliliters of peripheral blood. The data are from a study of blood T cells in healthy people across ages. Then a second PCR, running roughly 7 to 11 cycles, was carried out with a sample-barcoded 5' primer and a J-beta primer mix. One entry per CDR3 protein results from TCRdb running MiXCR on the 5' RACE reads. The table has some 900,000 distinct CDR3 sequences, about 48% seen once.

This clonotype originated in a man aged 25 to 45 in good health. V usage is TRBV29-1 and J usage is TRBJ1-2, with D maybe TRBD1 (6 bases). Sequences were obtained from blood. The CDR3 nucleotides are TGCAGCGTACAGGGACAACCTAACTATGGCTACACCTTC. Translation gives CSVQGQPNYGYTF.